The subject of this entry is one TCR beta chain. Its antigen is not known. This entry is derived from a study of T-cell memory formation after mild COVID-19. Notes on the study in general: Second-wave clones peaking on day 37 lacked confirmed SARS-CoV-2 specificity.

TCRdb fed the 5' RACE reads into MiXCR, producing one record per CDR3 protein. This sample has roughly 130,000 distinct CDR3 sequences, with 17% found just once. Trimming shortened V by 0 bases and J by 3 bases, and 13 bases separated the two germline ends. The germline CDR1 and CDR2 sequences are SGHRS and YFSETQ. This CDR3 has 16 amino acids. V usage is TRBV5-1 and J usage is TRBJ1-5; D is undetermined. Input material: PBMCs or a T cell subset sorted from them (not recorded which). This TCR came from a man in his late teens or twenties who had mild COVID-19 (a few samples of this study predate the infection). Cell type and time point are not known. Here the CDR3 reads CASSLVPGGINQPQHF. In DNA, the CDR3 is TGCGCCAGCAGCTTGGTCCCGGGAGGGATCAATCAGCCCCAGCATTTT. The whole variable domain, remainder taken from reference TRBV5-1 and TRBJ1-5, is KAGVTQTPRYLIKTRGQQVTLSCSPISGHRSVSWYQQTPGQGLQFLFEYFSETQRNKGNFPGRFSGRQFSNSRSEMNVSTLELGDSALYLCASSLVPGGINQPQHFGDGTRLSIL.